This TCR beta chain was recorded in a study of T cell responses to AZD1222 COVID-19 vaccine. Of note for this clone: Its antigen remains unknown.

Study-wide results and caveats: Nearly half of unique spike-specific TCRs reportedly avoided B.1.351 and B.1.1.7 mutated regions.

The assay was immunoSEQ multiplex PCR, and TCRdb's table has in-frame clones only and misses some. The top ten hold roughly 7% of the sample, which has 130,000 or so clones, about 94% seen once. The CDR3 runs to 15 residues. Looked up from germline, CDR1 is MNHEY and CDR2 is SMNVEV (reference sequence). Unmatched junction bases numbered 13, after V lost 5 bases and J lost 7 bases. This sequence joins TRBV27 and TRBJ2-5, with 7 bases fitting TRBD1. The sequence was collected from an adult in good health. The starting material was peripheral blood, obtained on day 0 of AZD1222 vaccination. CDR3 protein: CASSPAAGQAWTQYF. The CDR3, as DNA: TGTGCCAGCAGTCCCGCCGCTGGACAGGCATGGACCCAGTACTTC.